This TCR beta chain derives from a study of blood T cell repertoires in COVID-19. This CDR3 is 14 amino acids long. Trimming removed 10 bases from V and 4 bases from J; junction bases left unmatched: 6. Germline CDR1 reads MNHEY; CDR2 reads SVGAGI. The method was immunoSEQ multiplex PCR; TCRdb's version includes in-frame clones alone and lacks a portion of them. The table has about 87,000 clones, about 88% seen once. The receptor comes from a man in his forties or fifties with acute or convalescent COVID-19. The genes are TRBV6-5 and TRBJ2-1; 11 nucleotides match TRBD2. Material for sequencing was peripheral blood. The CDR3 loop is CATQTSGIYNEQFF. The CDR3 DNA follows: TGTGCCACCCAGACTAGCGGGATTTACAATGAGCAGTTCTTC.